The next 5 T cell receptor beta chains were all read from a single sample in a study of T cell responses to AZD1222 COVID-19 vaccine. Clones were read by immunoSEQ multiplex PCR, and TCRdb kept only the in-frame ones, dropping some. Of about 35,000 clones in the sample, 75% to 90% were seen once. Sequencing was performed on peripheral blood, taken on day 0 of AZD1222 vaccination. Receptors originate from an adult in good health.

This chain connects TRBV9 to TRBJ1-4; 7 bases fit TRBD1. CDR1 is SGDLS and CDR2 is YYNGEE in the germline V gene. V lost 4 bases, J lost 8 bases, and 11 bases stayed unmatched. The CDR3 has 15 residues. The CDR3 DNA sequence: TGTGCCAGCAGCCCAAATGCAGGGGGGTACGAAAAACTGTTTTTT. It translates to CASSPNAGGYEKLFF. Full variable domain (remainder filled in from reference TRBV9 and TRBJ1-4): DSGVTQTPKHLITATGQRVTLRCSPRSGDLSVYWYQQSLDQGLQFLIQYYNGEERAKGNILERFSAQQFPDLHSELNLSSLELGDSALYFCASSPNAGGYEKLFFGSGTQLSVL.

The chain couples TRBV4-2 to TRBJ1-6; unclear D gene. Per germline, CDR1 LGHNA and CDR2 YNFKEQ. This CDR3 spans 16 amino acids. Deletions cut 1 base from V and 5 bases from J, with 12 bases between. The chain's CDR3 is CASSQVAGIDNSPLHF. CDR3 sequence (DNA): TGTGCCAGCAGCCAAGTCGCGGGAATAGATAATTCACCCCTCCACTTT.

V gene TRBV11-2 combines with J gene TRBJ2-7; TRBD2 matches at 9 bases. Germline lookup yields CDR1 SGHAT and CDR2 FQNNGV. J was trimmed by 4 bases and V by 5 bases; bases with no gene match: 9. There are 15 residues in the CDR3. CDR3 sequence (DNA): TGTGCCAGCAGCCCGCCGCGGGGGGGCCTGTACGAGCAGTACTTC. Translating gives CASSPPRGGLYEQYF.

The chain recombines TRBV28 with TRBJ1-5, with D possibly TRBD1 on 6 matching bases. Trimming shortened V by 2 bases and J by 6 bases, and 17 bases separated the two germline ends. From germline, CDR1 is MDHEN and CDR2 SYDVKM. CDR3 size: 16 residues. The CDR3 DNA reads TGTGCCAGCAGTTTAAGGGGGAGGGGCGCGTTTCAGCCCCAGCATTTT. It is translated as CASSLRGRGAFQPQHF.

The chain employs TRBV12-3 or TRBV12-4 and TRBJ1-2; D is unclear. The CDR3 has 13 amino acids. V was pared by 5 bases and J by 6 bases, with 13 bases between. The CDR3 sequence: CASSTTDRDGYTF. The CDR3 region has the DNA TGTGCCAGCAGTACGACTGACCGGGATGGCTACACCTTC.